Detailed here is one T cell receptor (beta chain). The specificity of this receptor is unknown. Per-base quality was not reported, and no clone a single base away is much larger than it. The immunoSEQ Assay, which uses bias-controlled multiplex PCR amplification of genomic DNA, was used to profile TCRbeta CDR3 regions. Per the authors' processing: The absolute abundance of each unique TCRbeta CDR3 region was quantified after sequences were collapsed and filtered. Differential abundance was tested with a binomial (Fisher-equivalent) model and with a beta-binomial model adding time-dependent variance fitted from healthy donors. Clones with fewer than 5 combined templates were excluded, and clones with Benjamini-Hochberg FDR below 0.01 were called differentially abundant. Beta-binomial variance was modeled as a function of total template count across the two samples using the form v = (b*log(k)+a)^2. TCRdb holds this immuneACCESS table with in-frame rearrangements only. Some clones are missing; in checked studies, unresolved V genes explain under half, and the rest has no known cause. V, J and clone size are those of that table, while D and trimming were read from the DNA. The sample includes about 58,000 clones, with roughly nine tenths observed a single time. Jointly, the top ten make up 3% to 4.5% of the sample.

No immune events such as infections were documented for the healthy donors during the collection period. Time-dependent variance in a beta-binomial model of T-cell clone differential abundance was calibrated using healthy-donor blood repertoires as a training cohort. The training cohort included 10 or so healthy donors, of whom 3 were female and 7 were male. An age range of roughly 29 to 64 years, with an average of about 43 years, was recorded for the donors. Obtained from a commercial supplier, whole blood was collected from each healthy donor at three time points set about two weeks apart. For immunosequencing, genomic DNA was extracted from whole blood that had not been sorted. The data stem from a study of identifying expanded T cells in peripheral blood (dated by TCRdb to about 2019). About the study as a whole: Four technical replicates, made by sequencing separate aliquots from the same pool of genomic DNA, were compared pairwise. The study at large found these results: Across all healthy-donor time intervals, the beta-binomial model significantly lowered both the number of clones called differentially abundant and the false-positive rate. Between technical replicates the binomial model flagged around 1.3 differentially abundant clones, whereas over two weeks the binomial model flagged about 16.4 and over approximately 4 weeks roughly 20. The authors expected that biological variance in healthy repertoires might rise further over much longer intervals, such as months to years. Across all healthy donors, variance in clone template counts between roughly two-week samples was found to increase significantly with total template count.

The germline V gene provides CDR1 MGHDK and CDR2 SYGVNS. Trimming takes 8 bases from V and 5 bases from J, and the germline ends sit 12 bases apart. Measured from the cysteine to the phenylalanine, the CDR3 is 12 residues long. This entry keeps only the CDR3 DNA: 36 bases, framed from base 1. What was sequenced was blood. Recombination joined TRBV25-1 with TRBJ2-5; the D region is possibly TRBD1 or TRBD2, each matching across 5 bases. The source of this sequence is a person aged 18 to 75 in good health. In nucleotides, the sequence is TGTGCCAGCGGGGGAAGTTGGGAGACCCAGTACTTC. Its product reads: CASGGSWETQYF.